These 5 T cell receptor beta chains originate from one sample sequenced in a study of shared clonotypes between healthy human individuals. Libraries were prepared by immunoSEQ multiplex PCR; TCRdb keeps only in-frame clonotypes and omits some of them. The repertoire holds around 2.3 million clones, with 95% as singletons. Sequences were obtained from naive CD4+ T cells sorted from blood. Indicated subset: CD45RA+ positively selected. All receptors come from a man aged 18 to 30 in good health.

V usage is TRBV6-4 and J usage is TRBJ1-6, with TRBD1 as a possible D gene (5 bases). Germline CDR1 and CDR2: MRHNA and SNTAGT. Trimming took off 5 bases at V and 6 bases at J, with 11 bases between the two ends. CDR3 size: 14 residues. In nucleotides, the CDR3 is TGTGCCAGCAGTCCGGGACCTCTTAATTCACCCCTCCACTTT. Translated, it gives CASSPGPLNSPLHF.

The V call is TRBV4-3, the J call TRBJ2-3; no clear D. The CDR3 sequence is 17 residues long. The germline V and J ends were trimmed by 0 bases and 0 bases, with 13 bases remaining between them. Germline CDR1 LGHNA, CDR2 YSLEER. The DNA for the CDR3 is TGCGCCAGCAGCCAAGAAACTCGAGGCACTAGCACAGATACGCAGTATTTT. Its protein product is CASSQETRGTSTDTQYF.

The CDR3 DNA sequence: TGCAGCGTTGGAGAAATGACACTGAACACTGAAGCTTTCTTT. As protein: CSVGEMTLNTEAFF. The chain links TRBV29-1 to TRBJ1-1; no clear D. This CDR3 region has 14 residues. The germline gives CDR1 SQVTM, CDR2 ANQGSEA. The V and J ends lost 4 bases and 0 bases respectively, with 12 bases between them.

The chain employs TRBV10-2 and TRBJ2-5, with TRBD2 as a possible D gene (6 bases). The CDR3 extends over 14 amino acids. V was trimmed by 2 bases and J by 4 bases, leaving 11 bases between them. From germline, CDR1 is WSHSY and CDR2 SAAADI. The CDR3, as DNA: TGCGCCAGCAGTGAGCAGGGAGGAGCAGAGACCCAGTACTTC. Translation: CASSEQGGAETQYF.

The chain is built from TRBV5-1 and TRBJ1-1; 7 bases fit TRBD1. Germline loops: CDR1 SGHRS, CDR2 YFSETQ. Trimming at V came to 3 bases and at J to 1 base, leaving 6 bases not matched to a gene. The CDR3 sequence is 15 residues long. In DNA form, the CDR3 reads TGCGCCAGCAGCTCACCCGGACAGGCGAACACTGAAGCTTTCTTT. This codes for CASSSPGQANTEAFF. The full variable domain, with the rest looked up from reference TRBV5-1 and TRBJ1-1, is KAGVTQTPRYLIKTRGQQVTLSCSPISGHRSVSWYQQTPGQGLQFLFEYFSETQRNKGNFPGRFSGRQFSNSRSEMNVSTLELGDSALYLCASSSPGQANTEAFFGQGTRLTVV.